This T cell receptor beta chain was captured in a study of technical replicates of blood from several donors. The CDR3 is 11 residues long. V was pared by 5 bases and J by 7 bases, with 8 bases between. Per germline, CDR1 SGHTA and CDR2 FQGNSA. Sequenced by immunoSEQ multiplex PCR; TCRdb stores in-frame clones only, minus some. The sample includes about 87,000 clones, more than 85% of them seen just once. Sequencing used T cells isolated from PBMCs. This clonotype was sampled from a human donor in good health. This chain connects TRBV7-2 to TRBJ2-5; D possibly corresponds to TRBD1 (7 bases). CDR3 nucleotide sequence: TGTGCCAGCAGCCAGGGGGGGACCCAGTACTTC. Protein product: CASSQGGTQYF.